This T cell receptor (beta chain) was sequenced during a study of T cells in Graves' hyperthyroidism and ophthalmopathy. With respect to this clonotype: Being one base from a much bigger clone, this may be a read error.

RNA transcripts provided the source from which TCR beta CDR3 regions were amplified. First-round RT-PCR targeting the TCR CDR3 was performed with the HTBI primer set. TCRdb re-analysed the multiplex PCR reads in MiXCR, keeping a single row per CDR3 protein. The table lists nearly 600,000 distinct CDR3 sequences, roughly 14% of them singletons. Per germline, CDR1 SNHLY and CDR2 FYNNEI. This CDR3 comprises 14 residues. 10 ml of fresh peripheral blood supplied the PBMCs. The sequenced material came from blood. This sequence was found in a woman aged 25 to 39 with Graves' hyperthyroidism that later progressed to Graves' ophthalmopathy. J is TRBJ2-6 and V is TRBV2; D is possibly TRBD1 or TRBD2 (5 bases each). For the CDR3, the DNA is TGTACCACAAACCGGGACGCCGGAGCCAACGTCCTGACTTTC. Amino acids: CTTNRDAGANVLTF.